The 16 T cell receptor beta chains given below trace back to one sample, sequenced in a study of T-cell memory formation after mild COVID-19. TCRdb re-analysed the 5' RACE reads in MiXCR, keeping a single row per CDR3 protein. Of around 90,000 distinct CDR3 sequences listed, 10% to 15% are singletons. The sequencing input was PBMCs or a T cell subset sorted from them (not recorded which). The receptors derive from an adult woman who had mild COVID-19 (a few samples of this study predate the infection). Cell type and time point are not known.

The rearrangement joins TRBV12-3 or TRBV12-4 to TRBJ2-2; 8 positions match TRBD2. Trimming cost V 7 bases and J 3 bases; bases outside gene matches: 22. This CDR3 contains 20 residues. CDR3 loop: CASKTLRIGGRPRDTGELFF. Written as DNA, the CDR3 is TGTGCCAGCAAGACCCTGAGAATTGGCGGGAGGCCCCGTGACACCGGGGAGCTGTTTTTT.

V is TRBV5-1 and J is TRBJ2-6, with D perhaps matching TRBD1 or TRBD2 (5 bases each). This CDR3 contains 17 residues. Per germline, CDR1 SGHRS and CDR2 YFSETQ. The V gene lost 4 bases and the J gene lost 0 bases, with 14 bases spanning the gap. CDR3 amino acids: CASSLEGRGSGANVLTF. DNA for the CDR3: TGCGCCAGCAGCCTTGAGGGACGGGGCTCTGGGGCCAACGTCCTGACTTTC.

The table lists this clonotype with a few counts. The chain has TRBV24-1 and TRBJ2-1; D unclear. CDR1 is KGHDR, CDR2 SFDVKD, per germline. The CDR3 contains 13 residues. The V and J ends lost 1 base and 10 bases respectively, with 10 bases between them. The CDR3 protein is CATSDFGSNEQFF. The CDR3 nucleotides read TGTGCCACCAGTGATTTCGGCAGTAACGAGCAGTTCTTC.

This clonotype was recorded a few times. As DNA, the CDR3 is TGTGCCAGCACTCGACAGGATTCGAACACCGGGGAGCTGTTTTTT. Residues: CASTRQDSNTGELFF. This chain joins TRBV2 and TRBJ2-2; tentatively, D is TRBD1 (6 bases). Trimming shortened V by 7 bases and J by 0 bases, and 12 bases separated the two germline ends. The CDR3 spans 15 residues. Germline loops: CDR1 SNHLY, CDR2 FYNNEI.

CDR3 sequence reads: CASSPGSGEKLFF. For the CDR3, the DNA is TGCGCCAGCAGCCCAGGCTCCGGGGAAAAACTGTTTTTT. The rearrangement joins TRBV4-1 to TRBJ1-4; the D is unclear. Germline assignment: CDR1 MGHRA and CDR2 YSYEKL. This CDR3 has 13 residues. The V and J ends lost 4 bases and 8 bases respectively, with 11 bases between them.

This clonotype was detected many times. CDR3 loop: CAISDEGSGANVLTF. The CDR3, as DNA: TGTGCCATCAGTGACGAGGGCTCTGGGGCCAACGTCCTGACTTTC. The genes are TRBV10-3 and TRBJ2-6; perhaps TRBD2 as D (5 bases). Between the trimmed V and J ends, which lost 3 bases and 0 bases, there was a span of 6 bases. This CDR3 has 15 amino acids. CDR1 and CDR2 from the germline V gene are ENHRY and SYGVKD.

This clonotype was detected a few times. The chain uses TRBV24-1 and TRBJ2-3, with 7 bases matching TRBD1. Looked up from germline, CDR1 is KGHDR and CDR2 is SFDVKD. V dropped 3 bases and J dropped 2; count of bases not matched to a gene: 10. CDR3 size: 17 residues. Here the CDR3 reads CATSDRQGPYLTDTQYF. CDR3 coding DNA: TGTGCCACCAGTGATCGACAGGGACCCTACCTCACAGATACGCAGTATTTT.

This clonotype has a handful of counts. V and J are TRBV5-1 and TRBJ2-1; TRBD2 agrees at 8 bases. V gave up 4 bases and J gave up 10 bases; unmatched junction bases: 7. The germline CDR1 and CDR2 sequences are SGHRS and YFSETQ. The CDR3 extends over 13 amino acids. The DNA of the CDR3 is TGCGCCAGCAGCATCCTGACTAGCGCGGAGCAGTTCTTC. It specifies CASSILTSAEQFF.

The chain uses TRBV19 and TRBJ2-7; tentatively, D is TRBD1 (6 bases). V was clipped by 10 bases and J by 5 bases, with 18 bases between them. CDR1 LNHDA and CDR2 SQIVND come from the germline V gene (reference sequence). The CDR3 totals 13 residues. The CDR3 loop is CATSPLTGNEQYF. In nucleotides, the CDR3 is TGTGCCACCTCCCCGCTGACAGGCAACGAGCAGTACTTC.

This chain connects TRBV12-3 or TRBV12-4 to TRBJ2-6; no reliable D call. Between the trimmed V and J ends, which lost 5 bases and 4 bases, there was a span of 12 bases. The CDR3 consists of 15 residues. The CDR3 coding sequence is TGTGCCAGCAGTCCTGTACTGACGGGGGCCAACGTCCTGACTTTC. It specifies CASSPVLTGANVLTF.

This clonotype has a handful of counts. The rearrangement links TRBV24-1 to TRBJ2-2; D may be TRBD1 or TRBD2 (7 bases each). There are 14 residues in the CDR3. Trimming left V 7 bases short and J 6 bases short, with 14 bases between. Per germline, CDR1 KGHDR and CDR2 SFDVKD. Written as DNA, the CDR3 is TGTGCCACCAGCGTTTCAGGGGGGGCCGGGGAGCTGTTTTTT. It specifies CATSVSGGAGELFF.

This sequence joins TRBV20-1 and TRBJ2-7; 7 nucleotides match TRBD1. Germline loops: CDR1 DFQATT, CDR2 SNEGSKA (reference sequence). The CDR3 covers 17 residues. Losses at the gene ends were 1 base for V and 2 bases for J; bases not matched to a gene: 14. CDR3: CSARGLLDDRVTYEQYF. CDR3 bases: TGCAGTGCTAGAGGTTTACTAGATGACAGGGTCACCTACGAGCAGTACTTC.

This clonotype was seen more than once but under ten times. The chain employs TRBV9 and TRBJ2-1, with 7 bases matching TRBD2. Unmatched junction bases numbered 9, after V lost 4 bases and J lost 2 bases. Germline-derived CDR1 and CDR2 are SGDLS and YYNGEE. The CDR3 totals 16 residues. The CDR3 is CASSPTLAATYNEQFF. The CDR3 bases are TGTGCCAGCAGCCCTACTCTAGCGGCCACCTACAATGAGCAGTTCTTC.

This clonotype was seen ten or more times. The gene calls are TRBV20-1 and TRBJ2-1; D uncertain. Germline values: CDR1 DFQATT, CDR2 SNEGSKA (reference sequence). This CDR3 spans 13 amino acids. Trimming removed 1 base at V and 6 bases at J, with 10 bases between. This chain's CDR3 is CSARVGSSNEQFF. The DNA for the CDR3 is TGCAGTGCTAGAGTTGGTAGCAGCAATGAGCAGTTCTTC.

In its sample, this clonotype was seen a few times. The V call is TRBV5-5, the J call TRBJ1-1; D remains unclear. The germline V and J ends were trimmed by 0 bases and 3 bases, with 9 bases remaining between them. The CDR3 has 14 residues. From germline, CDR1 is SGHKS and CDR2 YYEKEE (reference sequence). The CDR3 sequence: CASSLAGDYTEAFF. In nucleotides, the CDR3 is TGTGCCAGCAGCTTGGCCGGAGACTACACTGAAGCTTTCTTT.

The CDR3 DNA sequence: TGTGCCAGCAGTGAAGGCTTACCCCCTAACACCGGGGAGCTGTTTTTT. This gives the protein CASSEGLPPNTGELFF. The rearrangement uses TRBV6-4 and TRBJ2-2; no clear D. The CDR3 loop spans 16 amino acids. Per the germline V gene, CDR1 is MRHNA and CDR2 is SNTAGT. V was trimmed by 3 bases and J by 2 bases, leaving 13 bases between them.